These 18 T cell receptor beta chains were all obtained from the same sample, sequenced in a study of blood T cell repertoires in COVID-19. Data came from immunoSEQ multiplex PCR; TCRdb stores just in-frame clones and leaves some out. The profile shows fewer than 300,000 clones, 70% to 75% of them singletons. Sequencing was done on a sample of peripheral blood. The receptors were gathered from an elderly woman with acute or convalescent COVID-19.

This sequence joins TRBV19 and TRBJ2-1; tentatively, D is TRBD1 (6 bases). This CDR3 region has 15 residues. The ends were cut back, 5 bases at V and 5 bases at J, with 16 bases in the middle. The germline gives CDR1 LNHDA, CDR2 SQIVND (reference sequence). The CDR3 DNA is TGTGCCAGTAGTGCCCCGGGACAAGGCAACAATGAGCAGTTCTTC. It translates to CASSAPGQGNNEQFF. Using reference TRBV19 and TRBJ2-1 for the parts outside the CDR3, the full variable domain is DGGITQSPKYLFRKEGQNVTLSCEQNLNHDAMYWYRQDPGQGLRLIYYSQIVNDFQKGDIAEGYSVSREKKESFPLTVTSAQKNPTAFYLCASSAPGQGNNEQFFGPGTRLTVL.

The chain is built from TRBV6-5 and TRBJ1-6; 10 bases line up with TRBD1. From germline, CDR1 is MNHEY and CDR2 SVGAGI. V was clipped by 5 bases and J by 8 bases; unmatched bases: 6. The CDR3 sequence is 15 residues long. The CDR3: CASSRQGAMDSPLHF. The CDR3 region has the DNA TGTGCCAGCAGTCGACAGGGGGCGATGGATTCACCCCTCCACTTT.

The chain joins TRBV5-1 to TRBJ2-7; 8 bases map to TRBD1. Trimming took 4 bases from V and 1 from J; bases not matched to a gene: 4. Germline CDR1 SGHRS, CDR2 YFSETQ. This CDR3 contains 14 residues. The CDR3 sequence: CASSPGTGSYEQYF. The CDR3 nucleotides are TGCGCCAGCAGCCCGGGGACAGGTTCCTACGAGCAGTACTTC.

The chain uses TRBV19 and TRBJ1-5, with 8 bases that match TRBD1. CDR1 is LNHDA and CDR2 is SQIVND in the germline V gene (reference sequence). V dropped 9 bases and J dropped 2; count of bases not matched to a gene: 6. This CDR3 has 14 amino acids. CDR3 region: CASQGAEGNQPQHF. CDR3 nucleotide sequence: TGTGCCAGCCAGGGGGCTGAGGGCAATCAGCCCCAGCATTTT.

V usage is TRBV15 and J usage is TRBJ2-2; the D is unclear. V was clipped by 0 bases and J by 4 bases, with 6 bases between them. Germline lookup yields CDR1 LNHNV and CDR2 YYDKDF (reference sequence). This CDR3 is built from 14 residues. For the CDR3, the DNA is TGTGCCACCAGCAGAGATGGCGGCACCGGGGAGCTGTTTTTT. This gives the protein CATSRDGGTGELFF.

The chain links TRBV5-1 to TRBJ1-1; 10 bases match TRBD1. The CDR3 runs 13 residues. Looked up from germline, CDR1 is SGHRS and CDR2 is YFSETQ. J gave up 7 bases and V 7 bases, and 7 bases lay outside the gene matches. CDR3 region: CASGRTGGVEAFF. In nucleotides, the CDR3 is TGCGCCAGCGGAAGGACAGGGGGGGTTGAAGCTTTCTTT.

The chain is built from TRBV11-1 and TRBJ2-7, with TRBD1 as a possible D gene (6 bases). CDR3 length equals 15 residues. The germline V gene encodes CDR1 SGHAT and CDR2 FQDESV (reference sequence). Trimming took off 5 bases at V and 2 bases at J, with 16 bases between the two ends. CDR3: CASSPLGYRAYEQYF. CDR3 in DNA: TGTGCCAGCAGCCCCCTAGGTTACAGGGCCTACGAGCAGTACTTC.

The rearrangement uses TRBV7-2 and TRBJ2-3; no reliable D call. This CDR3 comprises 15 residues. Trimming left V 2 bases short and J 0 bases short, with 9 bases between. The germline CDR1 and CDR2 sequences are SGHTA and FQGNSA. The CDR3 bases are TGTGCCAGCAGCTTATTCACAGCTAGCACAGATACGCAGTATTTT. Translation gives CASSLFTASTDTQYF.

The chain combines TRBV19 with TRBJ2-2; D is uncertain. The V end lost 0 bases, the J end lost 4 bases, and 6 bases lay between the germline ends. The CDR3 length is 14 residues. Germline-derived CDR1 and CDR2 are LNHDA and SQIVND (reference sequence). The CDR3, as DNA: TGTGCCAGTAGTATAGACAGTCCCACCGGGGAGCTGTTTTTT. Residues: CASSIDSPTGELFF.

The sample holds a few counts of this clone. This chain links TRBV18 with TRBJ1-1, with D possibly being TRBD1 (5 bases). The CDR3 extends over 15 amino acids. Germline V gives CDR1 KGHSH, CDR2 LQKENI. V was shortened by 4 bases and J by 5 bases, with 17 bases between the two germline ends. CDR3 nucleotides: TGTGCCAGCTCACTCACGACAGCCCAGGAGACTGAAGCTTTCTTT. Amino acid sequence: CASSLTTAQETEAFF.

The V and J genes are TRBV18 and TRBJ1-1, with 7 positions matching TRBD1. The CDR3 loop spans 16 amino acids. In germline, CDR1 is KGHSH, CDR2 LQKENI. J was trimmed by 5 bases and V by 2 bases; bases with no gene match: 11. DNA of the CDR3: TGTGCCAGCTCACCAGGAGGGGGCTCGGGTTCTACTGAAGCTTTCTTT. This encodes CASSPGGGSGSTEAFF. Complete variable domain (other parts from reference TRBV18 and TRBJ1-1): NAGVMQNPRHLVRRRGQEARLRCSPMKGHSHVYWYRQLPEEGLKFMVYLQKENIIDESGMPKERFSAEFPKEGPSILRIQQVVRGDSAAYFCASSPGGGSGSTEAFFGQGTRLTVV.

The chain has TRBV19 and TRBJ2-3, with 7 bases fitting TRBD2. J was trimmed by 2 bases and V by 3 bases; bases with no gene match: 17. CDR3 length equals 19 residues. CDR1 and CDR2 from the germline V gene are LNHDA and SQIVND (reference sequence). The CDR3: CASSILVEALGRHTDTQYF. The CDR3 bases are TGTGCCAGTAGTATTCTCGTCGAGGCGCTCGGGAGGCACACAGATACGCAGTATTTT.

The chain carries TRBV5-5 and TRBJ1-2; tentative D call: TRBD1 (6 bases). CDR1 is SGHKS, CDR2 YYEKEE, per germline (reference sequence). This CDR3 is built from 14 residues. The ends were cut back, 0 bases at V and 5 bases at J, with 11 bases in the middle. The DNA for the CDR3 is TGTGCCAGCAGCTTGGGACAGGAGATTTATGGCTACACCTTC. This encodes CASSLGQEIYGYTF. The full variable domain, its missing parts supplied by reference TRBV5-5 and TRBJ1-2, is DAGVTQSPTHLIKTRGQQVTLRCSPISGHKSVSWYQQVLGQGPQFIFQYYEKEERGRGNFPDRFSARQFPNYSSELNVNALLLGDSALYLCASSLGQEIYGYTFGSGTRLTVV.

This chain uses TRBV12-3 or TRBV12-4 with TRBJ2-7, with D maybe TRBD1 (5 bases). The CDR3 consists of 13 residues. Trimming removed 5 bases from V and 2 bases from J, with 10 bases in between. CDR3 DNA sequence: TGTGCCAGCAGTGACAGCTTTACCTACGAGCAGTACTTC. Amino acid sequence: CASSDSFTYEQYF.

This clone has more than one count but fewer than ten. The V call is TRBV6-4, the J call TRBJ2-1, with TRBD1 matching over 7 bases. V shed 5 bases and J 5 bases; nucleotides not matched to a gene: 12. CDR1 and CDR2 (germline): MRHNA, SNTAGT. This CDR3 comprises 16 residues. The CDR3 is CASSNEIVRGNNEQFF. CDR3 DNA sequence: TGTGCCAGCAGTAATGAGATCGTCAGGGGGAACAATGAGCAGTTCTTC.

The rearrangement links TRBV4-2 to TRBJ1-4; D perhaps matches TRBD1 (5 bases). The CDR3 loop spans 16 amino acids. The germline gives CDR1 LGHNA, CDR2 YNFKEQ. Trimming stripped 1 base from V and 7 bases from J, with 16 bases between. CDR3 bases: TGTGCCAGCAGCCAAGGAGGTGCCCGCGGGGGTGAAAAACTGTTTTTT. Translation: CASSQGGARGGEKLFF.

This clone has ten or more counts. The CDR3 region is CSVYGQALAGNTEAFF. The CDR3 DNA reads as TGCAGCGTTTACGGACAGGCCCTCGCGGGGAACACTGAAGCTTTCTTT. This sequence joins TRBV29-1 and TRBJ1-1; 7 bases fit TRBD1. Germline V CDR1 and CDR2: SQVTM, ANQGSEA. V shed 5 bases and J 1 base; nucleotides not matched to a gene: 13. CDR3 length equals 16 residues.

This rearrangement joins TRBV9 to TRBJ2-3; the match to TRBD2 covers 13 bases. The CDR3 is 17 residues long. Germline values: CDR1 SGDLS, CDR2 YYNGEE. V was pared by 0 bases and J by 2 bases, with 3 bases of the junction left unmatched. The CDR3 sequence is CASSVVGLAGVTDTQYF. In nucleotides, the CDR3 is TGTGCCAGCAGCGTAGTAGGACTAGCGGGGGTCACAGATACGCAGTATTTT.